Below, 20 T cell receptor beta chains from the same sample are listed, as sequenced in a study of blood T cells in healthy people across ages. The use of a sample-barcoded 5' primer and a J-beta primer mix characterized a second PCR of roughly 6 to 11 cycles. MiXCR, run by TCRdb on the 5' RACE reads, gives a single entry per CDR3 protein. The repertoire consists of nearly 800,000 distinct CDR3 sequences, with more than 20% occurring once and the leading ten covering approximately 3.7%. This sample was also put to use in a study of T cells of mothers and their children.

Sequencing was performed on blood. Receptors originate from a boy between 5 and 17 years old in good health.

This clonotype came up once. CDR3 sequence reads: CASSSLRDVEQFF. CDR3 bases: TGTGCCAGCAGCTCGCTCCGGGACGTAGAGCAGTTCTTC. The chain carries TRBV13 and TRBJ2-1; D possibly matches TRBD1 or TRBD2 (5 bases each). Germline lookup yields CDR1 PRHDT and CDR2 FYEKMQ (reference sequence). The CDR3 has 13 amino acids. Between the trimmed V and J ends, which lost 4 bases and 10 bases, there was a span of 14 bases.

This clonotype was observed a few times. The junction departs from the called germline gene at one end, perhaps through a read error. The CDR3 spells CAGSPSDRYNEQFF. In DNA, the CDR3 is TGTGCCGGCAGCCCCTCGGACAGGTACAATGAGCAGTTCTTC. J is TRBJ2-5 and V is TRBV9; 7 bases are shared with TRBD1. The J call could be wrong; TRBJ2-1 is a better fit for the DNA end. The CDR3 runs 14 residues. In germline, CDR1 is SGDLS, CDR2 YYNGEE.

This clonotype was seen a few times. The chain couples TRBV6-1 to TRBJ2-3; 7 bases are shared with TRBD2. Germline CDR1 and CDR2: MNHNS and SASEGT. The CDR3 runs to 17 residues. Trimming cost V 7 bases and J 0 bases; bases outside gene matches: 13. The DNA for the CDR3 is TGTGCCAGCACCCCTCGGGGAGGGAGATCTAGCACAGATACGCAGTATTTT. The encoded protein is CASTPRGGRSSTDTQYF.

This clonotype showed up many times. The J gene is TRBJ2-5, the V gene TRBV2; 9 bases are shared with TRBD2. TRBJ2-1 matches the DNA end more closely, so the J call is doubtful. Per germline, CDR1 SNHLY and CDR2 FYNNEI. The CDR3 consists of 14 residues. The chain's CDR3 is CASSGTSVYNEQFF. CDR3 DNA: TGTGCCAGCAGTGGGACTAGCGTGTACAATGAGCAGTTCTTC.

V and J are TRBV5-1 and TRBJ2-1; TRBD2 aligns across 16 bases. This CDR3 region has 18 residues. V trimming: 4 bases; J trimming: 0 bases; junction bases outside the gene matches: 4. CDR1 and CDR2 (germline): SGHRS, YFSETQ. Here the CDR3 reads CASSRGLAGGPSYNEQFF. The CDR3 DNA sequence: TGCGCCAGCAGCCGGGGACTAGCGGGAGGGCCCTCCTACAATGAGCAGTTCTTC.

The chain employs TRBV5-1 and TRBJ1-2; D not resolved. The ends were cut back, 0 bases at V and 2 bases at J, with 11 bases in the middle. The CDR3 loop spans 15 amino acids. CDR1 and CDR2 from the germline V gene are SGHRS and YFSETQ. CDR3 bases: TGCGCCAGCAGCTTGGCCCTCGGGCCGAACTATGGCTACACCTTC. Protein: CASSLALGPNYGYTF.

This clonotype appeared a few times. The gene calls are TRBV4-3 and TRBJ2-7; 8 bases line up with TRBD1. The CDR3 consists of 15 residues. V lost 2 bases, J lost 1 base, and 4 bases stayed unmatched. From germline, CDR1 is LGHNA and CDR2 YSLEER. The chain's CDR3 is CASSQKTGGSYEQYF. The CDR3 bases are TGCGCCAGCAGCCAAAAAACAGGGGGATCCTACGAGCAGTACTTC.

V usage is TRBV29-1 and J usage is TRBJ2-5; 7 positions agree with TRBD2. This CDR3 has 12 amino acids. The germline CDR1 and CDR2 sequences are SQVTM and ANQGSEA. Trimming removed 6 bases from V and 4 bases from J; junction bases left unmatched: 5. The CDR3 region has the DNA TGCAGCGTAGCATGGGGGGGAGAGACCCAGTACTTC. It codes for CSVAWGGETQYF. Variable domain in full (rest from reference TRBV29-1 and TRBJ2-5): SAVISQKPSRDICQRGTSLTIQCQVDSQVTMMFWYRQQPGQSLTLIATANQGSEATYESGFVIDKFPISRPNLTFSTLTVSNMSPEDSSIYLCSVAWGGETQYFGPGTRLLVL.

This clonotype was seen only a few times. This rearrangement joins TRBV7-2 to TRBJ2-3; TRBD2 aligns across 7 bases. Germline CDR1 is SGHTA and CDR2 is FQGNSA. V was pared by 6 bases and J by 4 bases, with 16 bases of the junction left unmatched. This CDR3 region has 17 residues. The CDR3: CASRTPLGGGQADTQYF. CDR3 in DNA: TGTGCCAGCAGAACCCCCCTTGGGGGAGGGCAAGCAGATACGCAGTATTTT.

This sequence joins TRBV2 and TRBJ1-1, with 11 bases matching TRBD1. Germline V gives CDR1 SNHLY, CDR2 FYNNEI. The CDR3 contains 16 residues. After removal of 0 bases from V and 8 bases from J, the junction contained 8 bases not matched to a gene. The CDR3 DNA follows: TGTGCCAGCAGTGAAGCGCGTGGACAGGGGGCGAGGGAAGCTTTCTTT. Protein: CASSEARGQGAREAFF. Supplemented by reference TRBV2 and TRBJ1-1, the full variable domain reads EPEVTQTPSHQVTQMGQEVILRCVPISNHLYFYWYRQILGQKVEFLVSFYNNEISEKSEIFDDQFSVERPDGSNFTLKIRSTKLEDSAMYFCASSEARGQGAREAFFGQGTRLTVV.

This clonotype has more than one count but fewer than ten. The chain combines TRBV12-3 or TRBV12-4 with TRBJ2-7; 8 bases map to TRBD1. J gave up 6 bases and V 5 bases, and 6 bases lay outside the gene matches. This CDR3 comprises 13 residues. The CDR3: CASSPQGAGEQYF. As DNA, the CDR3 is TGTGCCAGCAGTCCCCAGGGGGCTGGCGAGCAGTACTTC.

The chain carries TRBV2 and TRBJ2-1, with D possibly being TRBD1 or TRBD2 (5 bases each). Near its end, the DNA agrees better with TRBJ2-7, so the J call may be wrong. The CDR3 sequence is 13 residues long. The germline V gene has CDR1 SNHLY and CDR2 FYNNEI. CDR3 loop: CASREETALQQYF. The CDR3 DNA follows: TGTGCCAGCAGGGAGGAGACAGCTCTCCAGCAGTACTTC.

The sample holds a few counts of this clonotype. The rearrangement joins TRBV28 to TRBJ2-3; D assignment may be TRBD1 or TRBD2 (5 bases each). V was cut by 5 bases and J by 2 bases, with 17 bases left in between. The CDR3 has 16 residues. In germline, CDR1 is MDHEN, CDR2 SYDVKM. The CDR3 is CASSQTLGTNTDTQYF. In DNA form, the CDR3 reads TGTGCCAGCAGTCAAACCCTCGGGACCAACACAGATACGCAGTATTTT.

J is TRBJ1-4 and V is TRBV24-1; D remains unclear. The germline CDR1 and CDR2 sequences are KGHDR and SFDVKD. CDR3 length equals 15 residues. V was shortened by 4 bases and J by 8 bases, with 16 bases between the two germline ends. CDR3: CATSDPGKGQEKLFF. Here the CDR3 DNA reads TGTGCCACCAGTGACCCCGGTAAGGGTCAGGAAAAACTGTTTTTT.

This sequence joins TRBV20-1 and TRBJ2-7; the D gene is possibly TRBD1 (5 bases). The CDR3 runs to 15 residues. Germline V gene sequence: CDR1 DFQATT, CDR2 SNEGSKA (reference sequence). V lost 1 base, J lost 0 bases, and 13 bases lay in between. The CDR3 loop is CSARGGQGSSYEQYF. DNA for the CDR3: TGCAGTGCTAGAGGGGGTCAGGGCTCCTCCTACGAGCAGTACTTC.

This clonotype was observed a handful of times. The V gene is TRBV27, the J gene TRBJ2-6; 9 bases map to TRBD1. This CDR3 spans 19 amino acids. V shed 5 bases and J 0 bases; nucleotides not matched to a gene: 11. CDR1 is MNHEY and CDR2 is SMNVEV in the germline V gene (reference sequence). Here the CDR3 reads CASSRTSGQGSSGANVLTF. The CDR3, as DNA: TGTGCCAGCAGTCGCACCTCGGGACAGGGTTCCTCTGGGGCCAACGTCCTGACTTTC.

V usage is TRBV29-1 and J usage is TRBJ2-5, with D uncertain. CDR1 and CDR2 from the germline V gene are SQVTM and ANQGSEA. V was clipped by 4 bases and J by 1 base, with 10 bases between them. The CDR3 is 13 residues long. Here the CDR3 reads CSVGFPVQETQYF. DNA for the CDR3: TGCAGCGTTGGTTTCCCGGTCCAAGAGACCCAGTACTTC.

This clonotype was picked up a small number of times. This chain uses TRBV13 with TRBJ1-2; the D is unclear. Germline V lookup: CDR1 PRHDT, CDR2 FYEKMQ (reference sequence). V lost 2 bases, J lost 8 bases, and 12 bases lay in between. The CDR3 totals 13 residues. Here the CDR3 DNA reads TGTGCCAGCAGCTTACCCGGAGCGTGGGGCTACACCTTC. Protein: CASSLPGAWGYTF.

This clonotype has a single count. The chain's CDR3 is CASSLVDRYYEQYF. The CDR3 DNA reads TGCGCCAGCAGCTTGGTCGACAGATACTACGAGCAGTACTTC. The chain is built from TRBV5-1 and TRBJ2-7; tentative D call: TRBD1 (5 bases). This CDR3 is built from 14 residues. Germline V gene data show CDR1 as SGHRS and CDR2 as YFSETQ. V lost 0 bases to trimming and J lost 3 bases, with 10 bases between them.

V is TRBV21-1 and J is TRBJ2-7. TRBV21-1 is a known pseudogene. The CDR3 is made up of 15 amino acids. DNA of the CDR3: TGTGCCAGCAGCAAAGGAGAGAAGGACTCCTACGAGCAGTACTTC. Translation: CASSKGEKDSYEQYF.